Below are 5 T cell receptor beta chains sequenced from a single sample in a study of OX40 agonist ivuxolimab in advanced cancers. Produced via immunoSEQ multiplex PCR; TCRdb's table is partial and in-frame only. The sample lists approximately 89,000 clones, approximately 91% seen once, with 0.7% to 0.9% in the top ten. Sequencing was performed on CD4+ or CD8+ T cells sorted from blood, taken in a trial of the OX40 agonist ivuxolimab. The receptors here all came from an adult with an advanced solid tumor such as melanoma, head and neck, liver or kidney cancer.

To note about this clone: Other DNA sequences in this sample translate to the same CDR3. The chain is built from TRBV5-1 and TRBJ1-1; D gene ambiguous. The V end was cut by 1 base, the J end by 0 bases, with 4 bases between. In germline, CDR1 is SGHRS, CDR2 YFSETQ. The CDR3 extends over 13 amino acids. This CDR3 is CASSLRVNTEAFF. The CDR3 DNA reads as TGCGCCAGCAGCTTGCGCGTGAACACTGAAGCTTTCTTT.

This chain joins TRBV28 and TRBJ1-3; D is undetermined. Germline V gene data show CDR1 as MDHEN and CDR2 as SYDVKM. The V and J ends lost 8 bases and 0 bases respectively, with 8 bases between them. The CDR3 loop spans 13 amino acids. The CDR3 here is CASGRYSGNTIYF. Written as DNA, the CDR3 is TGTGCCAGCGGACGGTACTCTGGAAACACCATATATTTT.

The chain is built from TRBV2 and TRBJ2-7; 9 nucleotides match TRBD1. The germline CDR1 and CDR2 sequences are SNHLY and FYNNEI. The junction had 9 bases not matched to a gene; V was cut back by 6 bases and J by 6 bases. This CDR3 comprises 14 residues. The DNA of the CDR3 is TGTGCCAGCAGCAGGATCGACAGGGGGGTCGAGCAGTACTTC. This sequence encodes CASSRIDRGVEQYF.

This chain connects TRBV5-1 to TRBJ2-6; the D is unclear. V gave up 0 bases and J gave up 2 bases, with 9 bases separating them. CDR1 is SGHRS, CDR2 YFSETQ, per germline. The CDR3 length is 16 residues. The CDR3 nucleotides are TGCGCCAGCAGCTTGGTGGTAGGGCCTGGGGCCAACGTCCTGACTTTC. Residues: CASSLVVGPGANVLTF.

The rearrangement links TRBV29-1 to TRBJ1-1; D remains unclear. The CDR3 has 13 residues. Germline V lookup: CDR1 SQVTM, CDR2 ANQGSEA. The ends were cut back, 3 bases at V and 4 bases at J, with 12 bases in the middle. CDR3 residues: CSVEPWAGTEAFF. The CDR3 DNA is TGCAGCGTTGAGCCCTGGGCGGGCACTGAAGCTTTCTTT.